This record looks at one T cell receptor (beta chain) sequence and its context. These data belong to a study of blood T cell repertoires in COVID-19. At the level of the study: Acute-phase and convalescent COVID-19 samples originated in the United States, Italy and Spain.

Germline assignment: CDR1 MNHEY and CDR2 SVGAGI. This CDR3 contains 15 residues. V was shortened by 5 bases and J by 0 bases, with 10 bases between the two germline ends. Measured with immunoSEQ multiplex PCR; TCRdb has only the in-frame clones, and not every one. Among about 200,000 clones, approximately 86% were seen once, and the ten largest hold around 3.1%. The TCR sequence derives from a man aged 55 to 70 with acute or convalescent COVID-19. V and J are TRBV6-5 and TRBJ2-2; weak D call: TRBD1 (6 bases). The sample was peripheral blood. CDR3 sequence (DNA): TGTGCCAGCAGTCGAAACAGGGCGAACACCGGGGAGCTGTTTTTT. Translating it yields CASSRNRANTGELFF.